What follows describes a single T cell receptor (beta chain). With 6 bases clipped from V and 6 bases from J, the junction kept 8 bases outside the gene matches. The CDR3 totals 14 residues. MiXCR, applied by TCRdb to the RT-PCR reads, yields one record per CDR3 protein. The sample holds approximately 720,000 distinct CDR3 sequences; 14% are singletons and the top ten take about 3.9%. The sequencing input was memory CD4+ T cells from blood. This chain joins TRBV12-3 or TRBV12-4 and TRBJ2-1, with 7 bases that match TRBD1. The sequence was obtained from a female donor in good health, serving as a healthy control. The CDR3, as DNA: TGTGCCAGCAGGCGTACGACAGGGCCCAATGAGCAGTTCTTC. Its translation is CASRRTTGPNEQFF.